This record covers a single T cell receptor (beta chain). This sample is drawn from a study of blood T cell repertoires in COVID-19. Study-wide context: Acute and convalescent COVID-19 samples came from the United States, Italy and Spain.

Per the authors' pipeline: Counts of nucleated cells, estimated from reference gene primer amplification, were obtained. Sequencing used immunoSEQ multiplex PCR; TCRdb keeps in-frame clones, though not all of them. V, J and clone size reflect that table, while D and trimming were determined from the DNA. The sample includes about 48,000 clones, approximately 80% of them seen just once. The CDR3 is 13 amino acids. With V trimmed by 5 bases and J by 9 bases, 7 bases remained unmatched. Germline V lookup: CDR1 SQVTM, CDR2 ANQGSEA. Material for sequencing was peripheral blood. The rearrangement joins TRBV29-1 to TRBJ1-6; 7 nucleotides line up with TRBD1. This TCR derives from a middle-aged man with acute or convalescent COVID-19. CDR3 region: CSVSQGEGSPLHF. The CDR3 coding sequence is TGCAGCGTTTCCCAGGGGGAAGGTTCACCCCTCCACTTT.